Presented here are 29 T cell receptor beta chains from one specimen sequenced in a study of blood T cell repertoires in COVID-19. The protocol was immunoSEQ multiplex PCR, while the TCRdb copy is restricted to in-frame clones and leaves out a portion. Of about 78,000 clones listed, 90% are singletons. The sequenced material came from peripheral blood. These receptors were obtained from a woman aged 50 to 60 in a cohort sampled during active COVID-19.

The CDR3 spells CASSLERGKYF. CDR3 DNA: TGTGCCAGCAGTTTAGAAAGGGGGAAGTACTTC. The chain has TRBV28 and TRBJ2-7, with D possibly matching TRBD1 (6 bases). Trimming shortened V by 2 bases and J by 11 bases, and 10 bases separated the two germline ends. Germline CDR1 is MDHEN and CDR2 is SYDVKM. CDR3 length equals 11 residues.

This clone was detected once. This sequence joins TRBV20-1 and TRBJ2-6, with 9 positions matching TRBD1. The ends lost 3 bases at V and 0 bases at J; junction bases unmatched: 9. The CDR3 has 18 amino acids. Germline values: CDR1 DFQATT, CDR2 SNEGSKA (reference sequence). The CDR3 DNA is TGCAGTGCTAGTGTTACAGGGGGCATTAGCTCTGGGGCCAACGTCCTGACTTTC. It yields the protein CSASVTGGISSGANVLTF.

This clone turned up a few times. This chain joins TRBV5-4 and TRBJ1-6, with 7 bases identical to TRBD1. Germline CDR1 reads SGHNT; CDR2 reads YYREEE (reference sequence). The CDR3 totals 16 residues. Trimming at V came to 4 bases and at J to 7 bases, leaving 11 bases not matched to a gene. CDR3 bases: TGTGCCAGCAGCAATCCGGGACAGAGCTACAATTCACCCCTCCACTTT. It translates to CASSNPGQSYNSPLHF. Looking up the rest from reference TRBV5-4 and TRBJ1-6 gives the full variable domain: ETGVTQSPTHLIKTRGQQVTLRCSSQSGHNTVSWYQQALGQGPQFIFQYYREEENGRGNFPPRFSGLQFPNYSSELNVNALELDDSALYLCASSNPGQSYNSPLHFGNGTRLTVT.

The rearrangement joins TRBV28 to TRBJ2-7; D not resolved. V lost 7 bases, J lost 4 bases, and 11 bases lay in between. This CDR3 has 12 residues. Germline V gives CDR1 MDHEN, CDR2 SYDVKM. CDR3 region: CASNLDTYEQYF. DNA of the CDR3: TGTGCCAGCAATCTCGACACTTACGAGCAGTACTTC.

The CDR3: CASSSGQGLGNEKLFF. The CDR3, as DNA: TGTGCCAGCAGTTCCGGACAGGGCCTGGGTAATGAAAAACTGTTTTTT. The V call is TRBV6-5, the J call TRBJ1-4; 8 nucleotides line up with TRBD1. Germline CDR1 and CDR2: MNHEY and SVGAGI. Losses at the gene ends were 4 bases for V and 4 bases for J; bases not matched to a gene: 8. The CDR3 has 16 amino acids.

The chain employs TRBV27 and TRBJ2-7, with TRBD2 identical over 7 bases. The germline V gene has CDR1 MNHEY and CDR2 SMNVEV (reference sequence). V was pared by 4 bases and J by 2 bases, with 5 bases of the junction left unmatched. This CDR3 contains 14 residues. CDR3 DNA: TGTGCCAGCAGTTACAGCGGGATGGCCTACGAGCAGTACTTC. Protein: CASSYSGMAYEQYF.

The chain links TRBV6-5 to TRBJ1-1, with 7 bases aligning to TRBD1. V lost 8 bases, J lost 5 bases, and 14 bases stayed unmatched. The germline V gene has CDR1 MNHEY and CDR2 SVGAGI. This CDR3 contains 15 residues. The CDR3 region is CASLWGMDRTTEAFF. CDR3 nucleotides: TGTGCCAGCCTATGGGGTATGGACAGGACGACTGAAGCTTTCTTT.

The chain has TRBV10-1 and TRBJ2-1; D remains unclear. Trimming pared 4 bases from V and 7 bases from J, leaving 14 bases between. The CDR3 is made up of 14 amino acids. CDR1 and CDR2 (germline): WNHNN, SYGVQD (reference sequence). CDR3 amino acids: CASSVGPPRNEQFF. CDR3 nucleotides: TGCGCCAGCAGTGTCGGCCCCCCGCGGAATGAGCAGTTCTTC.

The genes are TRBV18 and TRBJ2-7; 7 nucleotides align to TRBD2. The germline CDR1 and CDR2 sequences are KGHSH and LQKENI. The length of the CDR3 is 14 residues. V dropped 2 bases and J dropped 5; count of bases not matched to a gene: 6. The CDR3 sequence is CASSPVGLGDEQYF. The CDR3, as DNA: TGTGCCAGCTCACCAGTAGGACTAGGGGACGAGCAGTACTTC.

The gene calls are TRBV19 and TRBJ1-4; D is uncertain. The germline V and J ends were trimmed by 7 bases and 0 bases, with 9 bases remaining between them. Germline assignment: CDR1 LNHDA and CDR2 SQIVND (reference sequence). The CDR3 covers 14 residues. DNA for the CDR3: TGTGCCAGTACTTATCGGGCAACTAATGAAAAACTGTTTTTT. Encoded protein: CASTYRATNEKLFF.

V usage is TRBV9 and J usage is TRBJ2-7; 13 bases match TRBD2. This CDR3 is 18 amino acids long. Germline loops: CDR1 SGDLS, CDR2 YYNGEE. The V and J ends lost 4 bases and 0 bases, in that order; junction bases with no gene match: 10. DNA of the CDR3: TGTGCCAGCAGCCCGAGTGGGACTAGCGGGGCTCTCTCCTACGAGCAGTACTTC. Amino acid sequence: CASSPSGTSGALSYEQYF.

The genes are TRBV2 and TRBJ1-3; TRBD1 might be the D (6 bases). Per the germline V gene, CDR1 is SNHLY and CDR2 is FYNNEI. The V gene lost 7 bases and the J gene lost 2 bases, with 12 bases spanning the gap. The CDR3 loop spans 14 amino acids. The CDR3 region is CASKAQGPGNTIYF. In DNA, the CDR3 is TGTGCCAGCAAAGCACAGGGTCCTGGAAACACCATATATTTT.

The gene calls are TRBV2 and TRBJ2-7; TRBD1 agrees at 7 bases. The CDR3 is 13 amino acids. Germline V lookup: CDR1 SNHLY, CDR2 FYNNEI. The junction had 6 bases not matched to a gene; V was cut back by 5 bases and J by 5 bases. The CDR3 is CASSLTGLNEQYF. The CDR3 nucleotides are TGTGCCAGCAGTCTGACAGGGCTCAACGAGCAGTACTTC.

This chain's CDR3 is CASSQARAVNTEAFF. CDR3 DNA sequence: TGTGCCAGCAGCCAAGCTAGAGCGGTGAACACTGAAGCTTTCTTT. This chain uses TRBV14 with TRBJ1-1, with unresolved D. CDR1 SGHDN and CDR2 FVKESK come from the germline V gene. The CDR3 is made up of 15 amino acids. Trimming removed 1 base from V and 0 bases from J, with 9 bases in between. The variable domain in full, with the rest retrieved from reference TRBV14 and TRBJ1-1, is EAGVTQFPSHSVIEKGQTVTLRCDPISGHDNLYWYRRVMGKEIKFLLHFVKESKQDESGMPNNRFLAERTGGTYSTLKVQPAELEDSGVYFCASSQARAVNTEAFFGQGTRLTVV.

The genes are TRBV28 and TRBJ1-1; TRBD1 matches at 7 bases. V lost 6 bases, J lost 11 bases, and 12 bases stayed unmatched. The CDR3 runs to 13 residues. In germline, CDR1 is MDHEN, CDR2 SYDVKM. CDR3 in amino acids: CASSQGGTRVAFF. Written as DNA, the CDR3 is TGTGCCAGCAGCCAAGGGGGCACCCGGGTGGCTTTCTTT. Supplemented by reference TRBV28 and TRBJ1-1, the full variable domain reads DVKVTQSSRYLVKRTGEKVFLECVQDMDHENMFWYRQDPGLGLRLIYFSYDVKMKEKGDIPEGYSVSREKKERFSLILESASTNQTSMYLCASSQGGTRVAFFGQGTRLTVV.

The CDR3 sequence: CASSIRSGGETQYF. CDR3 nucleotides: TGTGCCAGCAGCATTCGTTCCGGGGGAGAGACCCAGTACTTC. The V call is TRBV7-9, the J call TRBJ2-5, with TRBD2 as a possible D gene (6 bases). Germline lookup yields CDR1 SEHNR and CDR2 FQNEAQ (reference sequence). V was cut by 5 bases and J by 4 bases, with 14 bases left in between. The CDR3 spans 14 residues.

CDR3 nucleotides: TGCGCCAGCAGCTATCCGACAGGGTCCGGGGAGCAGTACTTC. This codes for CASSYPTGSGEQYF. The chain has TRBV5-1 and TRBJ2-7, with 7 bases that match TRBD1. With 3 bases clipped from V and 7 bases from J, the junction kept 10 bases outside the gene matches. Germline V CDR1 and CDR2: SGHRS, YFSETQ. The CDR3 extends over 14 amino acids.

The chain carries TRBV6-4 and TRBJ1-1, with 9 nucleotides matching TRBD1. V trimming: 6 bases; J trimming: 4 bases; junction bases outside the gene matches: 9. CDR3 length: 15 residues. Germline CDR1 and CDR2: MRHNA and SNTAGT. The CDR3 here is CASSPNRGQGTEAFF. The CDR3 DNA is TGTGCCAGCAGCCCCAACAGGGGGCAGGGCACTGAAGCTTTCTTT.

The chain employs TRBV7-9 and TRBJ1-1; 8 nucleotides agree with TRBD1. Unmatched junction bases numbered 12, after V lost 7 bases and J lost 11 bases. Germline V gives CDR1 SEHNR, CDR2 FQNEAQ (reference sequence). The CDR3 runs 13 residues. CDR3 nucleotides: TGTGCCAGCACCGGCCAGGGGGCATATAAGGCTTTCTTT. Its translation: CASTGQGAYKAFF.

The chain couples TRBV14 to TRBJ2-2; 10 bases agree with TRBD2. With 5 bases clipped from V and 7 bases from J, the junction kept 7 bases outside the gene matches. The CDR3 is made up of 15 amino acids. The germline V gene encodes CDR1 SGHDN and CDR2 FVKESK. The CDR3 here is CASSLAGGKGGELFF. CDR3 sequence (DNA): TGTGCCAGCAGCTTAGCGGGAGGAAAAGGCGGGGAGCTGTTTTTT.

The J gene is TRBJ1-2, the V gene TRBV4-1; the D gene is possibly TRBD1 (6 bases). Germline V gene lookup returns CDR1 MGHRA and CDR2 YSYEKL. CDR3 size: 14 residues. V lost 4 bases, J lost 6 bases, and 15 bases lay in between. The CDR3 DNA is TGCGCCAGCAGCCCGCCAGGGGCACCGGATGGCTACACCTTC. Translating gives CASSPPGAPDGYTF.

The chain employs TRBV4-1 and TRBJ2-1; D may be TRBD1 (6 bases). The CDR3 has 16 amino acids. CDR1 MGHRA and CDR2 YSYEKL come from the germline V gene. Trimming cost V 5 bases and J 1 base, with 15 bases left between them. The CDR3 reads CASSYTRDKSYNEQFF. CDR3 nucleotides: TGCGCCAGCAGCTATACTCGGGACAAGTCCTACAATGAGCAGTTCTTC.

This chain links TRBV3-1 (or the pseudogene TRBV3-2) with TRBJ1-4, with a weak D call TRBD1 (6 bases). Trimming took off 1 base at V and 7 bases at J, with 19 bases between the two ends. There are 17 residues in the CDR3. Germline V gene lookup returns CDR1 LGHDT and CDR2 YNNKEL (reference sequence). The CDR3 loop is CASSQVPGVLSAEKLFF. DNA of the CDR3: TGTGCCAGCAGCCAAGTCCCAGGGGTACTCTCGGCTGAAAAACTGTTTTTT.

CDR3 amino acids: CASSVGSTSEAFF. CDR3 in DNA: TGTGCCAGCAGCGTAGGATCTACGTCTGAAGCTTTCTTT. The rearrangement joins TRBV9 to TRBJ1-1; D is ambiguous. This CDR3 spans 13 amino acids. V was cut by 0 bases and J by 6 bases, with 9 bases left in between. Germline V gene sequence: CDR1 SGDLS, CDR2 YYNGEE.

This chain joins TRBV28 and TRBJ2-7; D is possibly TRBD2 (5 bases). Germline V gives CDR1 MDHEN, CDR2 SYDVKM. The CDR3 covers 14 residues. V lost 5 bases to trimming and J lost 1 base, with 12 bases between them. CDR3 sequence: CASSRAAGSYEQYF. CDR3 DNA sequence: TGTGCCAGCAGTAGAGCGGCAGGATCCTACGAGCAGTACTTC.

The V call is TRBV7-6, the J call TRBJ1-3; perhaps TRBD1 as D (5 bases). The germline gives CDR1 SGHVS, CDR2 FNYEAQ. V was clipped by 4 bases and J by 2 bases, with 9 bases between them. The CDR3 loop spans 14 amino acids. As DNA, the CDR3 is TGTGCCAGCAGCTCCGGGGGAACTGGAAACACCATATATTTT. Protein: CASSSGGTGNTIYF.

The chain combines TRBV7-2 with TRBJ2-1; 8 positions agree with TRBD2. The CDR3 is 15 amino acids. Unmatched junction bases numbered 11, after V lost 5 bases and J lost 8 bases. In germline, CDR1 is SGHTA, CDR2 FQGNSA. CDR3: CASSGRSGSRDEQFF. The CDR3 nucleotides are TGTGCCAGCAGCGGCAGAAGCGGGAGTCGTGATGAGCAGTTCTTC.

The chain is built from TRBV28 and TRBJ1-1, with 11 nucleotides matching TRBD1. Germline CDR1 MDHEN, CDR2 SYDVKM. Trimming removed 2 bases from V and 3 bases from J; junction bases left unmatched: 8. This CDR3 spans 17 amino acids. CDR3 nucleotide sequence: TGTGCCAGCAGTTTAATAAGGACAGGGGGCCAGGACACTGAAGCTTTCTTT. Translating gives CASSLIRTGGQDTEAFF.

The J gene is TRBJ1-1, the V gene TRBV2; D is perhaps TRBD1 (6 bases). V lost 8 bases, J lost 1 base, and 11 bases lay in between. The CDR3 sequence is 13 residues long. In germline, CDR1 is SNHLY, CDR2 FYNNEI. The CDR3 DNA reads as TGTGCCAGCGGAGGACAGTCGAACACTGAAGCTTTCTTT. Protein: CASGGQSNTEAFF.